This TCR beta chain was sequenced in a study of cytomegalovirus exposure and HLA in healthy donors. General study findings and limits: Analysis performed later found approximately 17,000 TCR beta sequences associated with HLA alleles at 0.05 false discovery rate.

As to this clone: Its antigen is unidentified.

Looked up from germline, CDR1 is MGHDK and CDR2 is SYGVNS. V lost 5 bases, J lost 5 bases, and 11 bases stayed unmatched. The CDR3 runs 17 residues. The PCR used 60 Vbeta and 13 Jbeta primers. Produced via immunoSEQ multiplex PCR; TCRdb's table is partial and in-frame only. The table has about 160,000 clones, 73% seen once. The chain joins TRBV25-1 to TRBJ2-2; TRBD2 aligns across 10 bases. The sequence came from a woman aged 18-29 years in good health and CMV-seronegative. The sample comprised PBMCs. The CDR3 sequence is CASSKLEGLASTGELFF. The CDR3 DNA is TGTGCCAGCAGTAAACTGGAGGGACTAGCGTCGACCGGGGAGCTGTTTTTT.